This TCR beta chain was retrieved from a study of blood T cell repertoires in COVID-19. Turning to the study itself: Acute and convalescent COVID-19 samples came from the United States, Italy and Spain. From T cells, B-cell-depleted T cells, or PBMCs came the material, which was cDNA or gDNA.

This CDR3 is 16 amino acids long. V lost 1 base and J lost 0, with 11 bases in between. Germline V gene sequence: CDR1 SGHRS, CDR2 YFSETQ. Under the authors' procedure: The assay estimated nucleated cells by amplifying reference gene primers. Some clones are missing from TCRdb's copy, which holds only in-frame ones; the method was immunoSEQ multiplex PCR. V and J calls and clone size are copied from that table; D and trimming were computed from the DNA. The sample has about 89,000 clones, approximately 75% seen once. The TCR was taken from a woman of 80 years or more with acute or convalescent COVID-19. The chain links TRBV5-1 to TRBJ1-3, with D unresolved. Sequencing input: peripheral blood. As DNA, the CDR3 is TGCGCCAGCAGCTTGTCTGACATCTCCTCTGGAAACACCATATATTTT. Protein sequence: CASSLSDISSGNTIYF. Full variable domain (rest looked up from reference TRBV5-1 and TRBJ1-3): KAGVTQTPRYLIKTRGQQVTLSCSPISGHRSVSWYQQTPGQGLQFLFEYFSETQRNKGNFPGRFSGRQFSNSRSEMNVSTLELGDSALYLCASSLSDISSGNTIYFGEGSWLTVV.